Below, one T cell receptor beta chain is given with its context. Produced via immunoSEQ multiplex PCR; TCRdb's table is partial and in-frame only. The profile shows about 250,000 clones, around 84% of them singletons. This record belongs to a study of blood T cell repertoires in COVID-19. Study context: In each case, the material was cDNA or gDNA derived from T cells, B-cell-depleted T cells, or PBMCs.

V was cut by 6 bases and J by 5 bases, with 17 bases left in between. This CDR3 region has 15 residues. Per germline, CDR1 LNHDA and CDR2 SQIVND (reference sequence). Participants came from some 26 US areas, aged roughly 18 to 95 years. This TCR derives from a woman aged 45-59 years who had been exposed to COVID-19. Material for sequencing was PBMCs or T cells enriched from blood (not recorded which). The V and J genes are TRBV19 and TRBJ1-5; possibly TRBD1 for D (5 bases). CDR3 coding DNA: TGTGCCAGTAGCCGTGACAGAGAAGGGGATCAGCCCCAGCATTTT. Protein product: CASSRDREGDQPQHF.